These 26 T cell receptor beta chains share one sample of origin, sequenced in a study of T cells in Graves' hyperthyroidism and ophthalmopathy. RNA transcripts yielded amplified TCR beta CDR3 regions. HTBI primers were the set used in a first-round RT-PCR of the TCR CDR3. Using its own MiXCR run on the multiplex PCR reads, TCRdb lists one record per CDR3 protein. The sample carries about 320,000 distinct CDR3 sequences, around a sixth recorded once. The material sequenced was blood. The receptors here all came from a man younger than 40 with Graves' hyperthyroidism.

This clonotype turned up a few times. A single base separates this from a much larger clone, so it may be a read error. This chain links TRBV3-1 with TRBJ2-1, with D perhaps TRBD1 (5 bases). Germline loops: CDR1 LGHDT, CDR2 YNNKEL (reference sequence). Trimming removed 2 bases at V and 4 bases at J, with 6 bases between. This CDR3 region has 13 residues. The CDR3 DNA follows: TGTGCCAGCAGCCAACAGGGTTACAATGAGCAGTTCTTC. Amino acid sequence: CASSQQGYNEQFF.

This clonotype has at least ten counts. The chain uses TRBV29-1 and TRBJ2-3, with 9 nucleotides matching TRBD2. The junction had 5 bases not matched to a gene; V was cut back by 4 bases and J by 0 bases. Germline V gene lookup returns CDR1 SQVTM and CDR2 ANQGSEA. CDR3 length equals 15 residues. The DNA of the CDR3 is TGCAGCGTTGGACTAGCGGCAATTAGCACAGATACGCAGTATTTT. It is translated as CSVGLAAISTDTQYF.

This clonotype was counted a few times. V usage is TRBV10-3 and J usage is TRBJ2-1; D remains unclear. The germline V gene has CDR1 ENHRY and CDR2 SYGVKD. This CDR3 is built from 13 residues. V gave up 4 bases and J gave up 8 bases, with 12 bases separating them. In DNA, the CDR3 is TGTGCCATCAGTGGTGGGAACGGCGATGAGCAGTTCTTC. Its protein is CAISGGNGDEQFF.

This clonotype was observed at least ten times. This chain joins TRBV18 and TRBJ1-1; no clear D. Germline V gives CDR1 KGHSH, CDR2 LQKENI. The CDR3 sequence is 15 residues long. V lost 3 bases and J 1 base, leaving 12 bases between the germline ends. Written as DNA, the CDR3 is TGTGCCAGCTCACCCGTCTCCGATCCGAACACTGAAGCTTTCTTT. This translates into CASSPVSDPNTEAFF.

The chain is built from TRBV30 and TRBJ2-2, with 12 bases fitting TRBD2. The CDR3 runs to 15 residues. In germline, CDR1 is GTSNPN, CDR2 SVGIG (reference sequence). Unmatched junction bases numbered 4, after V lost 2 bases and J lost 6 bases. CDR3 region: CAWSLAGGPAGELFF. In DNA, the CDR3 is TGTGCCTGGAGTCTAGCGGGAGGGCCCGCCGGGGAGCTGTTTTTT.

This clonotype was observed many times. The rearrangement uses TRBV30 and TRBJ1-2, with TRBD1 as a possible D gene (6 bases). Germline V lookup: CDR1 GTSNPN, CDR2 SVGIG (reference sequence). With 3 bases removed from V and 4 bases from J, the gap between germline ends came to 15 bases. This CDR3 region has 14 residues. CDR3 amino acids: CAWRGGLGGYGYTF. DNA of the CDR3: TGTGCCTGGAGGGGGGGCCTGGGCGGCTATGGCTACACCTTC.

This clonotype was detected a few times. The chain uses TRBV10-3 and TRBJ2-7; possible D gene TRBD1, 6 bases. The germline V gene encodes CDR1 ENHRY and CDR2 SYGVKD. The germline V and J ends were trimmed by 1 base and 6 bases, with 7 bases remaining between them. The CDR3 runs to 12 residues. DNA for the CDR3: TGTGCCATCAGTGAGTTGGACAGCGAGCAGTACTTC. Its protein product is CAISELDSEQYF.

This clonotype was observed a handful of times. This chain uses TRBV29-1 with TRBJ1-5, with unresolved D. Per the germline V gene, CDR1 is SQVTM and CDR2 is ANQGSEA. CDR3 length: 12 residues. The germline V and J ends were trimmed by 4 bases and 5 bases, with 9 bases remaining between them. The CDR3 nucleotides read TGCAGCGTTGGGCAGACTGATCAGCCCCAGCATTTT. It specifies CSVGQTDQPQHF.

This clonotype was seen repeatedly, ten times or more. The chain is built from TRBV18 and TRBJ1-2; tentatively, D is TRBD1 (6 bases). The germline V gene encodes CDR1 KGHSH and CDR2 LQKENI. Trimming took 9 bases from V and 0 from J, leaving 14 bases between them. There are 14 residues in the CDR3. The CDR3 DNA follows: TGTGCCAGTCTACGGACAGATCCTAACTATGGCTACACCTTC. This translates into CASLRTDPNYGYTF.

The table lists this clonotype with a few counts. This chain links TRBV6-4 with TRBJ2-3; no clear D gene. The ends were cut back, 1 base at V and 4 bases at J, with 6 bases in the middle. CDR3 length: 13 amino acids. Germline V gene sequence: CDR1 MRHNA, CDR2 SNTAGT. In DNA form, the CDR3 reads TGTGCCAGCAGTGACTTTGCCTCAGATACGCAGTATTTT. As protein: CASSDFASDTQYF.

At least ten counts were recorded for this clonotype. The chain has TRBV30 and TRBJ2-1, with TRBD1 matching 9 bases. J was trimmed by 5 bases and V by 0 bases; bases with no gene match: 5. This CDR3 is 15 amino acids long. CDR1 is GTSNPN, CDR2 SVGIG, per germline (reference sequence). CDR3 DNA sequence: TGTGCCTGGAGTGTAGAACAGGGGGCCAACAATGAGCAGTTCTTC. Translated: CAWSVEQGANNEQFF.

Turning to this clonotype: One base away lies a much larger clone, so this may be a sequencing read error. The J gene is TRBJ1-5, the V gene TRBV6-2 or TRBV6-3; D is unclear. The germline V gene has CDR1 MNHEY and CDR2 SVGEGT. CDR3 size: 15 residues. The CDR3, as DNA: TGTGCCGGCAGCGTAGTGGTATATAGCAATCAGCCCCAGCATTTT. The encoded protein is CAGSVVVYSNQPQHF.

In the case of this clonotype: One junction end disagrees with the germline gene, perhaps due to a read error. The CDR3 loop reads CASKVNGGHDF. The CDR3, as DNA: TGTGCCAGCAAAGTGAACGGCGGGCATGATTTT. The V gene is TRBV2, the J gene TRBJ1-5, with D unclear. CDR1 is SNHLY, CDR2 FYNNEI, per germline. The CDR3 is 11 residues long.

The V and J genes are TRBV11-1 and TRBJ1-3; no clear D. The ends were cut back, 5 bases at V and 0 bases at J, with 5 bases in the middle. The CDR3 is 13 amino acids. The germline gives CDR1 SGHAT, CDR2 FQDESV (reference sequence). CDR3 in DNA: TGTGCCAGCAGCGCTTACTCTGGAAACACCATATATTTT. Protein: CASSAYSGNTIYF.

This clonotype was seen at least ten times. The chain couples TRBV12-3 or TRBV12-4 to TRBJ2-1; D gene unclear. The CDR3 has 13 residues. Between the trimmed V and J ends, which lost 3 bases and 9 bases, there was a span of 12 bases. The CDR3 sequence is CASSFSDRTEQFF. In nucleotides, the CDR3 is TGTGCCAGCAGTTTCTCTGACCGGACTGAGCAGTTCTTC.

There are many counts of this clonotype. The chain carries TRBV20-1 and TRBJ1-1; no clear D gene. Germline lookup yields CDR1 DFQATT and CDR2 SNEGSKA (reference sequence). The V and J ends lost 2 bases and 1 base respectively, with 14 bases between them. The CDR3 consists of 15 residues. This chain's CDR3 is CSARLAGSANTEAFF. The CDR3, as DNA: TGCAGTGCTAGATTGGCGGGGAGCGCGAACACTGAAGCTTTCTTT.

This clonotype has at least ten counts. The J gene is TRBJ2-1, the V gene TRBV5-1; 7 nucleotides align to TRBD2. Germline CDR1 SGHRS, CDR2 YFSETQ. The CDR3 spans 14 residues. V dropped 4 bases and J dropped 10; count of bases not matched to a gene: 11. This CDR3 is CASSATTGGTEQFF. The CDR3 region has the DNA TGCGCCAGCAGCGCTACCACGGGGGGTACCGAGCAGTTCTTC. Looking up the rest from reference TRBV5-1 and TRBJ2-1 gives the full variable domain: KAGVTQTPRYLIKTRGQQVTLSCSPISGHRSVSWYQQTPGQGLQFLFEYFSETQRNKGNFPGRFSGRQFSNSRSEMNVSTLELGDSALYLCASSATTGGTEQFFGPGTRLTVL.

V and J are TRBV10-3 and TRBJ1-2; D unresolved. Germline V gene lookup returns CDR1 ENHRY and CDR2 SYGVKD. V lost 7 bases, J lost 4 bases, and 13 bases lay in between. This CDR3 is built from 13 residues. The chain's CDR3 is CAITRWFSYGYTF. The CDR3 nucleotides read TGTGCCATCACCCGTTGGTTCAGCTATGGCTACACCTTC.

The chain recombines TRBV28 with TRBJ1-6; D remains unclear. Trimming left V 6 bases short and J 6 bases short, with 9 bases between. The CDR3 consists of 13 residues. Germline V lookup: CDR1 MDHEN, CDR2 SYDVKM. In nucleotides, the CDR3 is TGTGCCAGCAGCCCGGATGGTAATTCACCCCTCCACTTT. As protein: CASSPDGNSPLHF.

Remarks on this clonotype: This may be a read error: a much more frequent sequence differs by one nucleotide. The rearrangement joins TRBV28 to TRBJ1-2; D is unclear. Germline V CDR1 and CDR2: MDHEN, SYDVKM. The CDR3 is 12 residues long. CDR3 region: CASIGEGYGYPF. The CDR3 DNA sequence: TGTGCCAGCATCGGGGAGGGCTATGGCTACCCCTTC.

This clonotype was seen ten or more times. V usage is TRBV20-1 and J usage is TRBJ2-1, with D possibly called TRBD1 or TRBD2 (5 bases each). The CDR3 length is 15 residues. Germline CDR1 is DFQATT and CDR2 is SNEGSKA (reference sequence). Between the trimmed V and J ends, which lost 2 bases and 0 bases, there was a span of 11 bases. The CDR3 reads CSARIGAGSYNEQFF. In DNA, the CDR3 is TGCAGTGCTAGAATTGGGGCGGGCTCCTACAATGAGCAGTTCTTC.

The table lists this clonotype with many counts. This chain connects TRBV20-1 to TRBJ2-1, with 7 bases that match TRBD1. V shed 3 bases and J 8 bases; nucleotides not matched to a gene: 4. The CDR3 covers 12 residues. In germline, CDR1 is DFQATT, CDR2 SNEGSKA (reference sequence). As DNA, the CDR3 is TGCAGTGCTAGCGAGGGGGCGGATGAGCAGTTCTTC. Its protein product is CSASEGADEQFF.

This clonotype was counted only a few times. The chain is built from TRBV9 and TRBJ2-3, with TRBD1 matching over 7 bases. Germline V lookup: CDR1 SGDLS, CDR2 YYNGEE. V lost 4 bases, J lost 5 bases, and 7 bases stayed unmatched. The CDR3 is 14 residues long. The CDR3 here is CASSRTGRGDTQYF. CDR3 coding DNA: TGTGCCAGCAGCAGGACAGGTAGAGGAGATACGCAGTATTTT.

This clonotype was detected ten times or more. The J gene is TRBJ1-5, the V gene TRBV27, with a tentative D call TRBD1 (5 bases). Trimming pared 5 bases from V and 6 bases from J, leaving 14 bases between. Germline CDR1 and CDR2: MNHEY and SMNVEV (reference sequence). This CDR3 is built from 14 residues. The CDR3 loop reads CASSPTGGAQPQHF. The CDR3 nucleotides read TGTGCCAGCAGTCCGACCGGAGGGGCTCAGCCCCAGCATTTT.

This clonotype occurred a few times. This sequence joins TRBV27 and TRBJ2-1; 10 nucleotides match TRBD2. This CDR3 is 15 amino acids long. Germline V CDR1 and CDR2: MNHEY, SMNVEV (reference sequence). V lost 8 bases to trimming and J lost 8 bases; unmatched junction nucleotides: 12. The CDR3 DNA sequence: TGTGCCAGCGGGCTAGCGGGAGTGTATAGCGATGAGCAGTTCTTC. Translation: CASGLAGVYSDEQFF.

The chain links TRBV4-1 to TRBJ1-5, with D possibly matching TRBD1 (6 bases). Trimming left V 2 bases short and J 4 bases short, with 9 bases between. CDR1 MGHRA and CDR2 YSYEKL come from the germline V gene. The CDR3 has 14 amino acids. The CDR3 nucleotides are TGCGCCAGCAGCCAAACAGGGCTGAATCAGCCCCAGCATTTT. Translation: CASSQTGLNQPQHF.